The 25 T cell receptor beta chains below come from one sample, sequenced in a study of identical twins. TCRdb re-called the 5' RACE reads with MiXCR, one entry per CDR3 protein. The sample contains roughly 1,500,000 distinct CDR3 sequences, about 32% of which appear only once. The sequenced sample consisted of cord blood. Receptors were obtained from a newborn girl in good health.

The chain couples TRBV20-1 to TRBJ1-1; TRBD1 might be the D (5 bases). This CDR3 has 12 amino acids. Trimming removed 6 bases from V and 5 bases from J, with 13 bases in between. Germline CDR1 and CDR2: DFQATT and SNEGSKA (reference sequence). This CDR3 is CSAPPGGTEAFF. In nucleotides, the CDR3 is TGCAGTGCCCCCCCGGGGGGTACTGAAGCTTTCTTT.

This clonotype has a handful of counts. Here the CDR3 reads CATSDLEGLGYTF. CDR3 in DNA: TGTGCCACCAGTGATTTGGAGGGCCTTGGCTACACCTTC. The rearrangement links TRBV24-1 to TRBJ1-2; D ambiguous. V shed 0 bases and J shed 7 bases, with 8 bases lying between them. The CDR3 has 13 amino acids. The germline V gene encodes CDR1 KGHDR and CDR2 SFDVKD.

This clonotype was counted a single time. V gene TRBV5-1 combines with J gene TRBJ1-1; D gene ambiguous. Germline V gene sequence: CDR1 SGHRS, CDR2 YFSETQ. V was clipped by 6 bases and J by 1 base, with 16 bases between them. The CDR3 is made up of 15 amino acids. This chain's CDR3 is CASIFLPRENTEAFF. The CDR3 nucleotides are TGCGCCAGCATCTTTTTACCCAGAGAGAACACTGAAGCTTTCTTT.

The chain has TRBV5-1 and TRBJ2-5; TRBD1 is a possible D gene (5 bases). CDR3 length equals 14 residues. CDR1 is SGHRS, CDR2 YFSETQ, per germline. V was shortened by 0 bases and J by 6 bases, with 12 bases between the two germline ends. The chain's CDR3 is CASSLGGILQTQYF. The CDR3, as DNA: TGCGCCAGCAGCTTGGGGGGCATCCTCCAGACCCAGTACTTC.

The rearrangement joins TRBV20-1 to TRBJ2-2; 10 bases are shared with TRBD1. The length of the CDR3 is 22 residues. The germline V gene has CDR1 DFQATT and CDR2 SNEGSKA (reference sequence). J was trimmed by 5 bases and V by 2 bases; bases with no gene match: 26. The CDR3 sequence: CSARPGQGRYALDPKLTGELFF. DNA for the CDR3: TGCAGTGCTAGACCGGGACAGGGGCGATACGCACTCGACCCGAAGTTGACCGGGGAGCTGTTTTTT.

Notes on this clonotype: An end of the junction differs from the germline gene, which may be a read error. This chain links TRBV20-1 with TRBJ2-3; TRBD2 aligns across 8 bases. CDR1 is DFQATT and CDR2 is SNEGSKA in the germline V gene (reference sequence). The CDR3 spans 15 residues. The CDR3 nucleotides read TGCGGTGCTAAGATGAACGGGAGGGCCGTGAATACGCAGTATTTT. Protein sequence: CGAKMNGRAVNTQYF.

Remarks on this clonotype: The conserved phenylalanine or tryptophan normally closing the CDR3 is absent here, so this likely arose from a read error. The chain uses TRBV4-1 and TRBJ2-4, with TRBD2 identical over 9 bases. CDR1 MGHRA and CDR2 YSYEKL come from the germline V gene. CDR3 size: 16 residues. The junction had 11 bases not matched to a gene; V was cut back by 0 bases and J by 11 bases. The CDR3 is CASSQDLGSGSGFQYL. For the CDR3, the DNA is TGCGCCAGCAGCCAAGATCTCGGTAGCGGGAGCGGATTTCAGTACCTC.

The table lists this clonotype with many counts. The chain has TRBV9 and TRBJ2-5, with 12 bases matching TRBD2. The CDR3 is made up of 15 amino acids. Germline V lookup: CDR1 SGDLS, CDR2 YYNGEE. The V gene end was trimmed by 0 bases and the J gene end by 3 bases; junction bases not matched to a gene: 0. For the CDR3, the DNA is TGTGCCAGCAGCGTAGGACTAGCGGGAGAAGAGACCCAGTACTTC. Protein product: CASSVGLAGEETQYF.

This clonotype was counted a few times. This chain connects TRBV12-3 or TRBV12-4 to TRBJ2-6; possible D gene TRBD1, 6 bases. The V end lost 5 bases, the J end lost 2 bases, and 7 bases lay between the germline ends. The CDR3 has 14 residues. The CDR3 DNA reads TGTGCCAGCAGTACAGGGCCTGGGGCCAACGTCCTGACTTTC. Amino acids: CASSTGPGANVLTF.

This chain connects TRBV20-1 to TRBJ2-5, with D tentatively TRBD2 (7 bases). The CDR3 is 15 residues long. Germline V gene sequence: CDR1 DFQATT, CDR2 SNEGSKA (reference sequence). V lost 1 base and J 1 base, leaving 13 bases between the germline ends. CDR3 sequence (DNA): TGCAGTGCTAGAGCGGGGGGCGAAACCCAAGAGACCCAGTACTTC. It translates to CSARAGGETQETQYF.

The chain has TRBV4-1 and TRBJ1-2; 9 positions match TRBD1. The germline CDR1 and CDR2 sequences are MGHRA and YSYEKL. This CDR3 spans 15 amino acids. V was pared by 3 bases and J by 8 bases, with 10 bases of the junction left unmatched. The DNA for the CDR3 is TGCGCCAGCAGCCATCAAGGCCGGGACAGGGCAGGCTACACCTTC. This sequence encodes CASSHQGRDRAGYTF.

This clonotype was observed a few times. This CDR3 is CASSARRGPTYEQYF. CDR3 bases: TGTGCCAGCAGTGCCCGCAGGGGGCCCACCTACGAGCAGTACTTC. This chain joins TRBV12-3 or TRBV12-4 and TRBJ2-7; 8 nucleotides align to TRBD1. The CDR3 contains 15 residues. The V gene end was trimmed by 5 bases and the J gene end by 2 bases; junction bases not matched to a gene: 8.

This clonotype came up once. The chain links TRBV5-1 to TRBJ2-4, with TRBD2 identical over 9 bases. This CDR3 has 19 amino acids. Germline loops: CDR1 SGHRS, CDR2 YFSETQ. The V segment lost 1 base and the J segment 13 bases; nucleotides outside the gene matches: 24. CDR3: CASSLRALLGGRGYNEQYF. CDR3 DNA: TGCGCCAGCAGCTTGAGGGCCCTCTTGGGCGGGAGGGGTTACAATGAGCAGTACTTC.

The chain employs TRBV10-3 and TRBJ1-2; D gene unclear. The V gene lost 3 bases and the J gene lost 7 bases, with 9 bases spanning the gap. The CDR3 contains 12 residues. Per germline, CDR1 ENHRY and CDR2 SYGVKD. CDR3 DNA sequence: TGTGCCATCAGTGACCTGATCAGTGGCTACACCTTC. This sequence encodes CAISDLISGYTF.

This clonotype was detected a few times. This chain joins TRBV9 and TRBJ2-1; D ambiguous. This CDR3 is built from 17 residues. V was pared by 4 bases and J by 0 bases, with 17 bases between. Looked up from germline, CDR1 is SGDLS and CDR2 is YYNGEE. The CDR3 nucleotides read TGTGCCAGCAGCCCCCGCTCCCGCCAGAGCTCCTACAATGAGCAGTTCTTC. Residues: CASSPRSRQSSYNEQFF.

In its sample, this clonotype was seen a few times. This chain connects TRBV7-8 to TRBJ2-3, with TRBD2 identical over 7 bases. Germline V gene data show CDR1 as SGHVS and CDR2 as FQNEAQ. The CDR3 spans 16 residues. V gave up 1 base and J gave up 2 bases; unmatched junction bases: 6. The chain's CDR3 is CASSLDQAGTTDTQYF. CDR3 bases: TGTGCCAGCAGCTTAGATCAAGCGGGAACCACAGATACGCAGTATTTT. Together with reference TRBV7-8 and TRBJ2-3, the CDR3 gives the full variable domain: GAGVSQSPRYKVAKRGQDVALRCDPISGHVSLFWYQQALGQGPEFLTYFQNEAQLDKSGLPSDRFFAERPEGSVSTLKIQRTQQEDSAVYLCASSLDQAGTTDTQYFGPGTRLTVL.

This clonotype was seen a few times. The chain uses TRBV28 and TRBJ1-6; 8 positions agree with TRBD1. Germline lookup yields CDR1 MDHEN and CDR2 SYDVKM. After removal of 0 bases from V and 7 bases from J, the junction contained 8 bases not matched to a gene. The CDR3 length is 17 residues. This CDR3 reads CASSLWRTNRGNSPLHF. The CDR3 coding sequence is TGTGCCAGCAGTTTATGGAGGACTAACAGGGGGAATTCACCCCTCCACTTT.

This rearrangement joins TRBV12-3 or TRBV12-4 to TRBJ2-4; D may correspond to TRBD1 or TRBD2 (5 bases each). The V gene lost 4 bases and the J gene lost 1 base, with 14 bases spanning the gap. This CDR3 has 16 residues. CDR3 sequence (DNA): TGTGCCAGCAGTTCTTACACCTGGGGGGCCAAAAACATTCAGTACTTC. Translated: CASSSYTWGAKNIQYF.

The chain couples TRBV29-1 to TRBJ1-4; D possibly corresponds to TRBD1 (5 bases). The germline V gene has CDR1 SQVTM and CDR2 ANQGSEA. With 7 bases removed from V and 4 bases from J, the gap between germline ends came to 13 bases. The CDR3 runs to 13 residues. The CDR3 loop reads CSAATAHNEKLFF. DNA for the CDR3: TGCAGCGCCGCGACAGCCCATAATGAAAAACTGTTTTTT.

This rearrangement joins TRBV7-9 to TRBJ1-4, with a possible D match to TRBD1 (6 bases). V shed 5 bases and J shed 8 bases, with 21 bases lying between them. The germline CDR1 and CDR2 sequences are SEHNR and FQNEAQ (reference sequence). The CDR3 runs to 16 residues. The DNA for the CDR3 is TGTGCCAGCAGCCCAGGTTCGTGGGGGCTGAGGGAAAAACTGTTTTTT. It yields the protein CASSPGSWGLREKLFF.

Here the CDR3 reads CASNPIRLASSYNEQFF. The CDR3 bases are TGTGCCAGCAATCCGATAAGACTAGCGAGCTCCTACAATGAGCAGTTCTTC. V usage is TRBV12-3 or TRBV12-4 and J usage is TRBJ2-1; 8 bases are a match to TRBD2. The CDR3 contains 17 residues. After removal of 7 bases from V and 0 bases from J, the junction contained 11 bases not matched to a gene.

This clonotype was seen more than once but under ten times. The rearrangement links TRBV3-1 to TRBJ2-4, with TRBD2 identical over 10 bases. From germline, CDR1 is LGHDT and CDR2 YNNKEL (reference sequence). J lost 3 bases, V lost 4 bases, and 9 bases had no gene match. CDR3 length equals 17 residues. The chain's CDR3 is CASSRTLAGADKNIQYF. The CDR3 DNA follows: TGTGCCAGCAGCCGGACGCTAGCGGGAGCCGACAAAAACATTCAGTACTTC.

The rearrangement links TRBV12-3 or TRBV12-4 to TRBJ2-6; D perhaps matches TRBD1 (6 bases). The ends were cut back, 5 bases at V and 3 bases at J, with 11 bases in the middle. The CDR3 length is 15 residues. The CDR3 loop reads CASSLYRVGANVLTF. The CDR3 DNA reads as TGTGCCAGCAGTCTGTACAGGGTTGGGGCCAACGTCCTGACTTTC.

This clonotype was seen many times. J is TRBJ2-1 and V is TRBV11-1, with D uncertain. Germline values: CDR1 SGHAT, CDR2 FQDESV (reference sequence). The CDR3 has 14 amino acids. Trimming cost V 5 bases and J 7 bases, with 15 bases left between them. CDR3 in DNA: TGTGCCAGCAGCGCTCATTCCTTATGGAATGAGCAGTTCTTC. This codes for CASSAHSLWNEQFF.

This clonotype has only a few counts. The V and J genes are TRBV6-1 and TRBJ1-1; no reliable D call. The CDR3 consists of 15 residues. Germline V gene data show CDR1 as MNHNS and CDR2 as SASEGT. With 5 bases removed from V and 2 bases from J, the gap between germline ends came to 15 bases. The chain's CDR3 is CASSLTYQINTEAFF. CDR3 in DNA: TGTGCCAGCAGTCTCACCTACCAGATTAACACTGAAGCTTTCTTT.